This T cell receptor beta chain was recovered during a study of shared clonotypes between healthy human individuals. Division of CD4+ cells produced a CD45RA+ naive subset and a CD45RA-negative memory subset. This clone was seen more than once but under ten times. Over several immunoSEQ plates, each subset's genomic DNA was distributed in even portions. As processed by the authors: Junction-only sequences without quality scores were provided by ImmunoSEQ, so filtering was different. Produced via immunoSEQ multiplex PCR; TCRdb's table is partial and in-frame only. V, J and clone size are those of that table, while D and trimming were read from the DNA. Of 300,000 to 350,000 clones listed, around 67% were seen once; the top ten hold 8.5% to 12%. Trimming shortened V by 2 bases and J by 0 bases, and 5 bases separated the two germline ends. The germline V gene has CDR1 KGHSH and CDR2 LQKENI. The CDR3 is made up of 14 amino acids.

The rearrangement joins TRBV18 to TRBJ1-3; D is unclear. This sequence originates from a man aged 25-45 years in good health. The sample consisted of memory CD4+ T cells sorted from blood. The sample's subset: CD45RA-negative fraction. CDR3 loop: CASSPIFSGNTIYF. The CDR3 bases are TGTGCCAGCTCACCAATCTTCTCTGGAAACACCATATATTTT. The variable domain in full, with the rest retrieved from reference TRBV18 and TRBJ1-3, is NAGVMQNPRHLVRRRGQEARLRCSPMKGHSHVYWYRQLPEEGLKFMVYLQKENIIDESGMPKERFSAEFPKEGPSILRIQQVVRGDSAAYFCASSPIFSGNTIYFGEGSWLTVV.